The next 7 T cell receptor beta chains were all read from a single sample in a study of tumor and adjacent non-tumor tissue in lung cancer. No cell sorting was done before RNA was extracted from the tissue. TCRbeta libraries were built with three rounds of nested PCR, modified from ARM-PCR. Via MiXCR, TCRdb re-called the multiplex PCR reads, giving one row per CDR3 protein. The table includes about 75,000 distinct CDR3 sequences, roughly 80% detected once. The sample was lung tumor tissue. Receptors originate from a woman between 50 and 59 years old with non-small cell lung cancer.

With respect to this clonotype: The junction differs from germline at one of its ends, possibly a read error. This chain links TRBV4-2 with TRBJ2-7; maybe TRBD2 (6 bases). The length of the CDR3 is 14 residues. Looked up from germline, CDR1 is LGHNA and CDR2 is YNFKEQ. Here the CDR3 reads CVSSHTLVDYEHYF. DNA for the CDR3: TGTGTCAGCAGCCACACGCTGGTGGACTACGAGCATTACTTC.

Concerning this clonotype itself: One end of the junction is discordant with germline, which a read error may explain. The rearrangement links TRBV6-1 to TRBJ2-3, with D perhaps TRBD1 or TRBD2 (5 bases each). This CDR3 region has 15 residues. Germline assignment: CDR1 MNHNS and CDR2 SASEGT. The CDR3 protein is CVSIEGWGSTDMQYF. As DNA, the CDR3 is TGTGTCAGCATTGAAGGCTGGGGGAGCACAGATATGCAGTATTTT.

This clonotype turned up a few times. A clone one base away is much larger, so this may be a read error. The gene calls are TRBV7-9 and TRBJ2-4; D may be TRBD2 (5 bases). The CDR3 sequence is 13 residues long. The germline gives CDR1 SEHNR, CDR2 FQNEAQ (reference sequence). The CDR3 coding sequence is TGTGTCAGCAGCCTGGGGTCGCGGGACATTCAGTACTTC. Its translation is CVSSLGSRDIQYF.

As for this clonotype: One junction end disagrees with the germline gene, perhaps due to a read error. The gene calls are TRBV29-1 and TRBJ1-2, with D hard to call. The germline CDR1 and CDR2 sequences are SQVTM and ANQGSEA. The CDR3 is 11 amino acids. This chain's CDR3 is CSVDDNYGYTF. The DNA of the CDR3 is TGCAGCGTTGATGATAACTATGGTTACACCTTC.

About this clonotype itself: A read error may produce the germline difference seen at one junction end. V is TRBV4-2 and J is TRBJ2-3; 7 bases align to TRBD2. The CDR3 is 15 amino acids. The V gene's germline CDR1 is LGHNA and CDR2 YNFKEQ. The DNA of the CDR3 is TGTGCCAGCAGCTACAGGACTAGAGATACAGTTACGCAGTATTTT. Translated: CASSYRTRDTVTQYF.

This clonotype was observed once. A much larger clone sits a single nucleotide away, making a read error possible. This rearrangement joins TRBV7-9 to TRBJ2-7; tentatively, D is TRBD2 (6 bases). Germline CDR1 is SEHNR and CDR2 is FQNEAQ (reference sequence). The CDR3 covers 15 residues. V was pared by 9 bases and J by 0 bases, with 18 bases between. DNA for the CDR3: TGTGCCAGGTCCTGGCCGGGACTCAACTCCTACGAGCAGTACTTC. Translation gives CARSWPGLNSYEQYF.

For this clonotype: A much larger clone differs by one base, so this may be a read error. V and J are TRBV7-9 and TRBJ2-2; tentative D call: TRBD1 (6 bases). The CDR3 has 14 amino acids. The germline V gene has CDR1 SEHNR and CDR2 FQNEAQ (reference sequence). The CDR3 sequence is CTSSWTANTGELFF. CDR3 sequence (DNA): TGTACCAGCAGCTGGACAGCGAACACCGGGGAGCTGTTTTTT.